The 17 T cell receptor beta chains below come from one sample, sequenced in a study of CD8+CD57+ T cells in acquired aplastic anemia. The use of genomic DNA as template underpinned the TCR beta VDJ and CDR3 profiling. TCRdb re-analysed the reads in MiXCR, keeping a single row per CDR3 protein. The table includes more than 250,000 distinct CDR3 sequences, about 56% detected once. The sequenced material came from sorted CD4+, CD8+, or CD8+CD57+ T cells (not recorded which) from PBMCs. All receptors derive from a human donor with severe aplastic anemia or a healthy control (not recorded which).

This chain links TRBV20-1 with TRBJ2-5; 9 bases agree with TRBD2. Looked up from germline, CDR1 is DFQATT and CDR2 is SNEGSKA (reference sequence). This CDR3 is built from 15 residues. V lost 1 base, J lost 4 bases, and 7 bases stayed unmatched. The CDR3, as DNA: TGCAGTGCTAGAGTCCCAGCGGGGGGACGAGAGACCCAGTACTTC. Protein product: CSARVPAGGRETQYF.

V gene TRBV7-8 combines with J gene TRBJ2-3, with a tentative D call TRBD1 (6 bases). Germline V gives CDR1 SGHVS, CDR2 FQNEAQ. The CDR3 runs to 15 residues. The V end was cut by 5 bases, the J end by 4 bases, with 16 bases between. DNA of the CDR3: TGTGCCAGCAGCACGAGATACGGACAGTCAGATACGCAGTATTTT. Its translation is CASSTRYGQSDTQYF. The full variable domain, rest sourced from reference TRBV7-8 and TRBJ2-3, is GAGVSQSPRYKVAKRGQDVALRCDPISGHVSLFWYQQALGQGPEFLTYFQNEAQLDKSGLPSDRFFAERPEGSVSTLKIQRTQQEDSAVYLCASSTRYGQSDTQYFGPGTRLTVL.

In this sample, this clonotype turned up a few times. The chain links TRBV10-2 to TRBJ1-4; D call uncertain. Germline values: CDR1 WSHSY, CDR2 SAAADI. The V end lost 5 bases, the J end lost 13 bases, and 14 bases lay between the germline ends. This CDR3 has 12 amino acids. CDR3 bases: TGCGCCAGCAGTCTCAACACTCTAGGACTGTTTTTT. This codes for CASSLNTLGLFF.

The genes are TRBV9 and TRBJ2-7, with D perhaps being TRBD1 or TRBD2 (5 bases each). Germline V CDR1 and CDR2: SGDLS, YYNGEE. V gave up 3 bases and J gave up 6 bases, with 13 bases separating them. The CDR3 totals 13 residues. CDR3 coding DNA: TGTGCCAGCAGCGGGGGGACGCCTAGCGAGCAGTACTTC. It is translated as CASSGGTPSEQYF.

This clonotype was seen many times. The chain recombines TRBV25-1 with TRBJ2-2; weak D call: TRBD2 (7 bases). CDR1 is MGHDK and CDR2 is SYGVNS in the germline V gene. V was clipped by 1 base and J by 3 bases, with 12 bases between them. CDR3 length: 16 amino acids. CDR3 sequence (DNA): TGTGCCAGCAGTGAATGGGGGGGGGCAGACACCGGGGAGCTGTTTTTT. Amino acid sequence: CASSEWGGADTGELFF.

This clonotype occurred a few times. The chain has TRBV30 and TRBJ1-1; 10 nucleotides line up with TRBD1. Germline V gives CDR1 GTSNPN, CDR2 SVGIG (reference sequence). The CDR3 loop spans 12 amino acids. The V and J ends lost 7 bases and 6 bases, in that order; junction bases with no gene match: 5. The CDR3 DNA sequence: TGTGCCTCGACAGGGGGCCACCCTGAAGCTTTCTTT. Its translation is CASTGGHPEAFF.

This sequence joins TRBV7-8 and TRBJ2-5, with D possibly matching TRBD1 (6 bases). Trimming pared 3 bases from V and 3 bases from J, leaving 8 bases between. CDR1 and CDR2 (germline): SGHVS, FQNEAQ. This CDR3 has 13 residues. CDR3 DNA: TGTGCCAGCAGCTTTGAGGGGGAAGAGACCCAGTACTTC. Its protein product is CASSFEGEETQYF.

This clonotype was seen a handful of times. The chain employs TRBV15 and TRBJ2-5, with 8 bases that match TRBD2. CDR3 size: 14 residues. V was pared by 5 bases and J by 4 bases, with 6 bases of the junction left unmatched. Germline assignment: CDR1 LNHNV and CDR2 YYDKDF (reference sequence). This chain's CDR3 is CATSGGGSLETQYF. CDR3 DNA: TGTGCCACCAGCGGCGGGGGGAGTTTAGAGACCCAGTACTTC.

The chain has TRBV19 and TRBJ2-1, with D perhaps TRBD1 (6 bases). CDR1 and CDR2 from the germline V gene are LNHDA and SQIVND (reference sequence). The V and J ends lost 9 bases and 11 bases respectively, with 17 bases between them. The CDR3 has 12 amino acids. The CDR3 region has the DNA TGTGCCAGGTCCCCAACAGGGACCCAGCAGTTCTTC. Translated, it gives CARSPTGTQQFF.

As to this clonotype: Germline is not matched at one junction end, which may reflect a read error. The CDR3 spells CATSPPGTRRNYEQFF. CDR3 DNA sequence: TGTGCCACCAGCCCGCCCGGGACTCGACGGAATTATGAGCAGTTCTTC. The V and J genes are TRBV7-3 and TRBJ2-1, with D maybe TRBD2 (6 bases). Germline lookup yields CDR1 SGHTA and CDR2 FQGTGA. The CDR3 runs 16 residues.

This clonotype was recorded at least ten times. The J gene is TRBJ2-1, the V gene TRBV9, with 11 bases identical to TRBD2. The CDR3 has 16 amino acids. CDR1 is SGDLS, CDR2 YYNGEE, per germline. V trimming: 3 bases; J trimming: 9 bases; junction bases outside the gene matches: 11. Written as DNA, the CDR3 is TGTGCCAGCAGCGAAGAGGCGGTTGGGACTAGCGGTGAGCAGTTCTTC. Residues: CASSEEAVGTSGEQFF.

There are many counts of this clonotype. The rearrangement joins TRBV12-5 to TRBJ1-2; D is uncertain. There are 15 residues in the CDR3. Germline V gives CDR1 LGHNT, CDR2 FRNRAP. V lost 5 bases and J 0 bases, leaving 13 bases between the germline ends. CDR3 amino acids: CASGQKADANYGYTF. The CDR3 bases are TGTGCTAGTGGTCAGAAGGCCGATGCTAACTATGGCTACACCTTC.

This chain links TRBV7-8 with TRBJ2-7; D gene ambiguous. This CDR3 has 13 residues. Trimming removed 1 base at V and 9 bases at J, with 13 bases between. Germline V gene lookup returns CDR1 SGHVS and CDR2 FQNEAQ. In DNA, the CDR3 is TGTGCCAGCAGCTTAGAGAGAACTCGCGGGCAGTACTTC. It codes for CASSLERTRGQYF.

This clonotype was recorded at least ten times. The CDR3 sequence: CASSPRAPSEQYF. The CDR3 coding sequence is TGTGCCAGCAGTCCACGGGCGCCTTCGGAGCAGTACTTC. The chain links TRBV12-3 or TRBV12-4 to TRBJ2-7; no firm D call. V lost 5 bases to trimming and J lost 7 bases, with 15 bases between them. The CDR3 sequence is 13 residues long.

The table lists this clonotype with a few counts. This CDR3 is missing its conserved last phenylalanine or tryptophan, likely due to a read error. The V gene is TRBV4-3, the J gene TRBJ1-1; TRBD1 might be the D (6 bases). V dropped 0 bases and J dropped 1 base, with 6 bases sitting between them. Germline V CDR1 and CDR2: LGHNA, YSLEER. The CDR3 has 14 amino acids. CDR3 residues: CASSQDRGNTEAFS. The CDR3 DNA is TGCGCCAGCAGCCAAGACAGGGGGAACACTGAAGCTTTCTCT.

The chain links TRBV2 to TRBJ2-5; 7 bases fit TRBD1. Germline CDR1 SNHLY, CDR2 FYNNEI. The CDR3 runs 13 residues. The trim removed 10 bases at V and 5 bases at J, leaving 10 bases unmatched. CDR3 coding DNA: TGTGCCAAAGACAGGGAAGGTGGTGAGACCCAGTACTTC. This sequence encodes CAKDREGGETQYF.

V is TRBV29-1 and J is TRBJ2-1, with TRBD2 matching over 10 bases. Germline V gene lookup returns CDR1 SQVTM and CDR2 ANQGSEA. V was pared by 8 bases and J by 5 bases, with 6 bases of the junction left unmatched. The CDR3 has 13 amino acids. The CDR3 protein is CSSVLAGDNEQFF. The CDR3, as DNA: TGCAGCTCAGTTCTAGCGGGGGACAATGAGCAGTTCTTC.